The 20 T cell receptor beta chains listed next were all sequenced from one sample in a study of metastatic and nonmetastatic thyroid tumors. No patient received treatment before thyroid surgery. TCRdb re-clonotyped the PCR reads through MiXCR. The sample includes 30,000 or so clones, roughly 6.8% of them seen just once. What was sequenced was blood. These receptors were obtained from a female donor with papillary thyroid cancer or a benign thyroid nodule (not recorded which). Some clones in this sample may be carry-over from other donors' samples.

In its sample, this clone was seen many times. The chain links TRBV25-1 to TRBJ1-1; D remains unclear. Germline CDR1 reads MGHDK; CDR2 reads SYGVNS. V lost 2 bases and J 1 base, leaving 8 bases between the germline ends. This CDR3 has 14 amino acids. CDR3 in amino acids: CASSEDGSNTEAFF. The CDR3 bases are TGTGCCAGCAGTGAAGATGGATCGAACACTGAAGCTTTCTTT.

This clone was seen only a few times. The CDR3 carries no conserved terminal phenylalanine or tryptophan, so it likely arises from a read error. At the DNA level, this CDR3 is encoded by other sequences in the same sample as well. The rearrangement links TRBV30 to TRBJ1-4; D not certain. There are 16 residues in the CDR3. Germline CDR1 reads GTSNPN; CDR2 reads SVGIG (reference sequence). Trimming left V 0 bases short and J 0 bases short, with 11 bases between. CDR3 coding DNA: TGTGCCTGGAGTGTAAAGGGCAGACCAACTAATGAAAAACTGTTTTTG. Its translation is CAWSVKGRPTNEKLFL.

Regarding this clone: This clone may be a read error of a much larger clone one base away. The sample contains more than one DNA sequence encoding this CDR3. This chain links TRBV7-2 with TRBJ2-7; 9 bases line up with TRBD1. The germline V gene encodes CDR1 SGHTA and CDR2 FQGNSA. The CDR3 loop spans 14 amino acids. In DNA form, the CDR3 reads TGTGCTAGCACCTTTACAGGGGGCAACTACGAGCAGTACTTC. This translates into CASTFTGGNYEQYF. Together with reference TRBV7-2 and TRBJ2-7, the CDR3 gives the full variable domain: GAGVSQSPSNKVTEKGKDVELRCDPISGHTALYWYRQSLGQGLEFLIYFQGNSAPDKSGLPSDRFSAERTGGSVSTLTIQRTQQEDSAVYLCASTFTGGNYEQYFGPGTRLTVT.

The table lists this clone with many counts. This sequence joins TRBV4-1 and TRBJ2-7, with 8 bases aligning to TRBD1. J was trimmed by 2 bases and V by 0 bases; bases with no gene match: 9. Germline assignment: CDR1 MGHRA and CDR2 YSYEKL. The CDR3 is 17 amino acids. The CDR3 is CASSQDLRAGGTYEQYF. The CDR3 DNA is TGCGCCAGCAGCCAAGATCTAAGGGCAGGGGGCACCTACGAGCAGTACTTC.

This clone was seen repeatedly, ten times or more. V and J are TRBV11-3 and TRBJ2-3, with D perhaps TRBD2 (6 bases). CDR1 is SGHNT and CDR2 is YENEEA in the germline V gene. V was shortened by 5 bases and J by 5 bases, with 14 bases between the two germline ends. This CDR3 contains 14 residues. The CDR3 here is CASSAEGGRDTQYF. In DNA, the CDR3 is TGTGCCAGCAGCGCCGAGGGAGGCAGAGATACGCAGTATTTT.

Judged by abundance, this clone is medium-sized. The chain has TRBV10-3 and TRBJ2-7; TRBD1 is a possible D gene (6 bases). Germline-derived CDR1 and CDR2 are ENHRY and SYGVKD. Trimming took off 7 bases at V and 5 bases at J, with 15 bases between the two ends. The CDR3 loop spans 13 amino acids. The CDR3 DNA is TGTGCCATCACCCCCGGACAGTTAGACGAGCAGTACTTC. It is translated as CAITPGQLDEQYF.

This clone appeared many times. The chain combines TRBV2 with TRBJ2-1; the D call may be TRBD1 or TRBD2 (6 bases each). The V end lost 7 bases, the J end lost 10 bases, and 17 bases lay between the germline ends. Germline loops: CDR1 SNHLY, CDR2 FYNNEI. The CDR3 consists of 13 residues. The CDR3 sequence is CASNPLRGAEQFF. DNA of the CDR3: TGTGCCAGCAACCCCTTAAGGGGGGCGGAGCAGTTCTTC. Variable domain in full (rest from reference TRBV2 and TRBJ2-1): EPEVTQTPSHQVTQMGQEVILRCVPISNHLYFYWYRQILGQKVEFLVSFYNNEISEKSEIFDDQFSVERPDGSNFTLKIRSTKLEDSAMYFCASNPLRGAEQFFGPGTRLTVL.

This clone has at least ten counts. CDR3 protein: CASSRGLAGPAMQFF. Written as DNA, the CDR3 is TGTGCCAGCAGCCGGGGACTAGCGGGTCCAGCGATGCAGTTCTTC. V and J are TRBV11-2 and TRBJ2-1; 12 nucleotides match TRBD2. V trimming: 5 bases; J trimming: 12 bases; junction bases outside the gene matches: 11. This CDR3 comprises 15 residues. CDR1 and CDR2 from the germline V gene are SGHAT and FQNNGV.

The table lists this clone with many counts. The CDR3 sequence: CASSLHGPRQGTGQPQHF. For the CDR3, the DNA is TGTGCCAGCAGCCTCCACGGCCCGCGGCAGGGTACAGGTCAGCCCCAGCATTTT. V usage is TRBV4-2 and J usage is TRBJ1-5; D perhaps matches TRBD1 (5 bases). V was cut by 4 bases and J by 6 bases, with 25 bases left in between. Germline V gives CDR1 LGHNA, CDR2 YNFKEQ. The CDR3 runs to 18 residues.

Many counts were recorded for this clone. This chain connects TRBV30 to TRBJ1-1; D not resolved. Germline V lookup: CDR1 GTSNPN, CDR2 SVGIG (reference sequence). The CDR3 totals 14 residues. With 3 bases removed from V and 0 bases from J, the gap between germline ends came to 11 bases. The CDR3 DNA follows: TGTGCCTGGAGCAAACAGATCATGAACACTGAAGCTTTCTTT. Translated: CAWSKQIMNTEAFF.

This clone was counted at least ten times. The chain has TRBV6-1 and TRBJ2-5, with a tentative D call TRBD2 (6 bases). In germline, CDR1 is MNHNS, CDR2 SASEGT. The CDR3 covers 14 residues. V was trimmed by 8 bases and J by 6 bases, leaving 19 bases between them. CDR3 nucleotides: TGTGCCAGCCGGCCCTCGCGGGGTCAAAAGACCCAGTACTTC. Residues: CASRPSRGQKTQYF.

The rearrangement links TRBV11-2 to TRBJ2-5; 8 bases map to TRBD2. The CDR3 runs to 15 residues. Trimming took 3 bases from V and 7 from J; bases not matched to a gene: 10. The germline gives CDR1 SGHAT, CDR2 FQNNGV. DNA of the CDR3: TGTGCCAGCAGCTTCCAACTAGCGGAGGCTAGGACCCAGTACTTC. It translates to CASSFQLAEARTQYF.

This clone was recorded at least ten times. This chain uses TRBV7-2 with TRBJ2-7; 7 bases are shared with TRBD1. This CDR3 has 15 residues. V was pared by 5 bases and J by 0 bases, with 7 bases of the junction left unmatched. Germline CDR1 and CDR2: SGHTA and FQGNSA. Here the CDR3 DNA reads TGTGCCAGCAGCCCCGGGACAGACAGCTCCTACGAGCAGTACTTC. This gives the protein CASSPGTDSSYEQYF.

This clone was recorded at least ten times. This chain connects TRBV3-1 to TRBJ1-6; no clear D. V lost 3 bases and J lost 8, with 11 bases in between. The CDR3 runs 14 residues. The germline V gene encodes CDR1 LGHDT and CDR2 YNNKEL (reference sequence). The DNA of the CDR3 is TGTGCCAGCAGCCACGGAAGAAATGATTCACCCCTCCACTTT. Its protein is CASSHGRNDSPLHF.

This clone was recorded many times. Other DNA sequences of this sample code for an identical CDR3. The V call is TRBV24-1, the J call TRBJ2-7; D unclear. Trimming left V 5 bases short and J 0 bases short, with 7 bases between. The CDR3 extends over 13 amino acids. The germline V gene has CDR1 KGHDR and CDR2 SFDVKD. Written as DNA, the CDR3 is TGTGCCACCAGTGCTGGCAGCTCCTACGAGCAGTACTTC. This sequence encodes CATSAGSSYEQYF.

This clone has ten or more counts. This CDR3 reads CSARYTDTQYF. CDR3 nucleotides: TGCAGTGCTCGGTACACAGATACGCAGTATTTT. The V call is TRBV20-1, the J call TRBJ2-3, with D uncertain. The V gene lost 5 bases and the J gene lost 2 bases, with 5 bases spanning the gap. The germline V gene has CDR1 DFQATT and CDR2 SNEGSKA (reference sequence). The CDR3 contains 11 residues.

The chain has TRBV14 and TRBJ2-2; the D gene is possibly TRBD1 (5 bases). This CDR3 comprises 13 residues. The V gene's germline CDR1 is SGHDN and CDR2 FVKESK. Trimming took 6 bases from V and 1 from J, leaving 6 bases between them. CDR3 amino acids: CASRRGNTGELFF. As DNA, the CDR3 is TGTGCCAGCAGAAGGGGGAACACCGGGGAGCTGTTTTTT.

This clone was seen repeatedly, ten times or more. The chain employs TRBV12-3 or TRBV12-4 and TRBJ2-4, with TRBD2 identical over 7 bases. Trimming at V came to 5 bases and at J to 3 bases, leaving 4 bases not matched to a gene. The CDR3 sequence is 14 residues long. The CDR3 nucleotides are TGTGCCAGCAGTGTGCGGGACTACAAAAACATTCAGTACTTC. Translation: CASSVRDYKNIQYF.

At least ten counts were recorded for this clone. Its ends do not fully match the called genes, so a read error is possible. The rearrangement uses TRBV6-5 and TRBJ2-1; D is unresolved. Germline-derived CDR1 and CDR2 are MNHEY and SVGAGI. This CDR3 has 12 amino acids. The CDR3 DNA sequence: TGTGCCAGCAGTTACTCCTCCAATGAGCAGTTCTTC. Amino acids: CASSYSSNEQFF.

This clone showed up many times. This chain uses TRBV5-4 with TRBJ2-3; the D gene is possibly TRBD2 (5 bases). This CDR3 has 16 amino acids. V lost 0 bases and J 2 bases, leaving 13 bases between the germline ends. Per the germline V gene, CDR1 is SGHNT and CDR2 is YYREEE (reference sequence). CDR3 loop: CASSLGRAGLTDTQYF. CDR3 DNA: TGTGCCAGCAGCTTGGGTAGGGCGGGTCTCACAGATACGCAGTATTTT.